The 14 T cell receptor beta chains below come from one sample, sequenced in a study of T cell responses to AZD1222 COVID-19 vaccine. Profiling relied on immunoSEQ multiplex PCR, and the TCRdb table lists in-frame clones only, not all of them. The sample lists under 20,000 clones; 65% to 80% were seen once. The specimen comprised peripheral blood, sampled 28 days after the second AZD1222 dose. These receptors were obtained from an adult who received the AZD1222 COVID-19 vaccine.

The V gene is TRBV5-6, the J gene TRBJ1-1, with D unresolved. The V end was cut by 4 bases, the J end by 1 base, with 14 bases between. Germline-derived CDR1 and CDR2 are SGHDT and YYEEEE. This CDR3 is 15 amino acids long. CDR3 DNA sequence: TGTGCCAGCAGCCCTATTACTCTGGAGAACACTGAAGCTTTCTTT. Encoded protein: CASSPITLENTEAFF.

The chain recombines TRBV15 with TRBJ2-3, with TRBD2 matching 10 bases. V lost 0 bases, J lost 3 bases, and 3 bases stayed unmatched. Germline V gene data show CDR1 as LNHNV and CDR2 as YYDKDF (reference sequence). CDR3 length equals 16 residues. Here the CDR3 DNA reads TGTGCCACCAGCAGAGATCTTAGCGGGGGGACAGATACGCAGTATTTT. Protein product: CATSRDLSGGTDTQYF.

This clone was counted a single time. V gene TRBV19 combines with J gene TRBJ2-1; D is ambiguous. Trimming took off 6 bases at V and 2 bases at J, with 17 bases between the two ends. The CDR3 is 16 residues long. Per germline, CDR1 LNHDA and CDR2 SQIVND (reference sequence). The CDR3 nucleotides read TGTGCCAGTAGCGAAAGGGCGCAGCTGACCTACAATGAGCAGTTCTTC. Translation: CASSERAQLTYNEQFF.

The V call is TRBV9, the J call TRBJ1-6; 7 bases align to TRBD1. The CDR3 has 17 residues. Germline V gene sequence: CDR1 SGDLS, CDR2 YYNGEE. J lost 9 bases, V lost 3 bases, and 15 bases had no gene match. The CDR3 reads CASSEGPQGLVGSPLHF. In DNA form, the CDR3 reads TGTGCCAGCAGCGAGGGACCACAGGGGCTAGTAGGTTCACCCCTCCACTTT.

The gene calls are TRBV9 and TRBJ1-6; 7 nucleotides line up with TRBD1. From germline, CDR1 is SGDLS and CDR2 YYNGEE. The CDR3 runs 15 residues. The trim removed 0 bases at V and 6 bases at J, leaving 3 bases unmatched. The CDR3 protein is CASSVAGGGNSPLHF. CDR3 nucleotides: TGTGCCAGCAGCGTAGCAGGGGGGGGTAATTCACCCCTCCACTTT.

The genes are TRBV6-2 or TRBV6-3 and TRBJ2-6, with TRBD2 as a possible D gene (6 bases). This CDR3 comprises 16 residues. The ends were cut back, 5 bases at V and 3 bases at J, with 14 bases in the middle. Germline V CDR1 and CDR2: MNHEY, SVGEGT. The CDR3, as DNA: TGTGCCAGCAGTAGACAAGTGGGGGGTGGGGCCAACGTCCTGACTTTC. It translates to CASSRQVGGGANVLTF.

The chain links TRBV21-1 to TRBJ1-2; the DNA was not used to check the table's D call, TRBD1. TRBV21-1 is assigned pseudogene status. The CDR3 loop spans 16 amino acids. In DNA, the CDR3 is TGTGCCAGCAGCAAAAGTAACGAGACAGGGGGCTTAGGCTACACCTTC. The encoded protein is CASSKSNETGGLGYTF.

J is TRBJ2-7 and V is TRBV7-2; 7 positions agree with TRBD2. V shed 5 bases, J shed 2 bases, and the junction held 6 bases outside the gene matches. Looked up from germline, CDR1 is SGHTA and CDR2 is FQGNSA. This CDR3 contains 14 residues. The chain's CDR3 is CASSISSGTYEQYF. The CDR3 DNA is TGTGCCAGCAGCATCTCGAGCGGGACCTACGAGCAGTACTTC.

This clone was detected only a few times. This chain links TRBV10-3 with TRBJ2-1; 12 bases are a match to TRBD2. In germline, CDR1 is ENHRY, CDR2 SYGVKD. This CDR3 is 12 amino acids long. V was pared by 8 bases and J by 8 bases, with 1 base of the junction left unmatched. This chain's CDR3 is CAIGTSGHEQFF. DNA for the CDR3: TGTGCCATCGGGACTAGCGGGCATGAGCAGTTCTTC.

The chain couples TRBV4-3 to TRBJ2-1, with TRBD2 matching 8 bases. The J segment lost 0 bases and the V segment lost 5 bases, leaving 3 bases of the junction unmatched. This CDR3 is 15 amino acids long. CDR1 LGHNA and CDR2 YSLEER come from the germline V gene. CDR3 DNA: TGCGCCAGCAGCACCGGGACTAGCTCCTACAATGAGCAGTTCTTC. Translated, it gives CASSTGTSSYNEQFF.

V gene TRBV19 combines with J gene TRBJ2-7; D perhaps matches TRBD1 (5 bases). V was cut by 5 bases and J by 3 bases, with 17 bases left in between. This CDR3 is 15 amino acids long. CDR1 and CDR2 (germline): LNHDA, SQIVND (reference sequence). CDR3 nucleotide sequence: TGTGCCAGTAGTTCTCCAGGCCAGGGTGGCTACGAGCAGTACTTC. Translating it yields CASSSPGQGGYEQYF.

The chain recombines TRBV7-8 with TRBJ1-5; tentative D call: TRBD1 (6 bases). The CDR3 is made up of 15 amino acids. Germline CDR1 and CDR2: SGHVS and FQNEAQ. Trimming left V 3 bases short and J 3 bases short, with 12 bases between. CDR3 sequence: CASSLRRGSNQPQHF. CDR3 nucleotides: TGTGCCAGCAGCTTGAGGAGGGGGTCCAATCAGCCCCAGCATTTT. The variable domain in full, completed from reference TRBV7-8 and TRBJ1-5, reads GAGVSQSPRYKVAKRGQDVALRCDPISGHVSLFWYQQALGQGPEFLTYFQNEAQLDKSGLPSDRFFAERPEGSVSTLKIQRTQQEDSAVYLCASSLRRGSNQPQHFGDGTRLSIL.

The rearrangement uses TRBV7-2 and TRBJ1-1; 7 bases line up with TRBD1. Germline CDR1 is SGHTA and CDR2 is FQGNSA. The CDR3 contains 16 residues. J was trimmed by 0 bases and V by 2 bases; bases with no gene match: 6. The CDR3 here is CASSLTIDRVNTEAFF. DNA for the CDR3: TGTGCCAGCAGCTTAACAATAGACAGGGTGAACACTGAAGCTTTCTTT.

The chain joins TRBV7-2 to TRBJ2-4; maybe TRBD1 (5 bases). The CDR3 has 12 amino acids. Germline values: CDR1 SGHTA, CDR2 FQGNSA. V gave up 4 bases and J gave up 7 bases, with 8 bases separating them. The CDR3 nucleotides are TGTGCCAGCAGCTCATCAGGGAACATTCAGTACTTC. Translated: CASSSSGNIQYF.